These 29 T cell receptor beta chains were all obtained from the same sample, sequenced in a study of blood T cell repertoires in COVID-19. Sequenced by immunoSEQ multiplex PCR; TCRdb stores in-frame clones only, minus some. Here the sample spans about 350,000 clones, roughly 86% being singletons. Sequenced material: peripheral blood. Receptor source: a man between 25 and 39 years old with COVID-19, enrolled during active disease.

This sequence joins TRBV10-3 and TRBJ1-5; perhaps TRBD1 as D (6 bases). V was pared by 4 bases and J by 4 bases, with 8 bases between. CDR1 and CDR2 from the germline V gene are ENHRY and SYGVKD. The CDR3 runs to 13 residues. The CDR3 sequence is CAISGTENQPQHF. The CDR3 coding sequence is TGTGCCATCAGTGGGACAGAGAATCAGCCCCAGCATTTT.

The chain combines TRBV30 with TRBJ1-5; no clear D. The CDR3 is 15 residues long. V was shortened by 0 bases and J by 5 bases, with 14 bases between the two germline ends. CDR1 is GTSNPN, CDR2 SVGIG, per germline (reference sequence). The CDR3 reads CAWSVNAGLDQPQHF. CDR3 nucleotide sequence: TGTGCCTGGAGTGTAAACGCGGGTCTCGATCAGCCCCAGCATTTT. Full variable domain (rest looked up from reference TRBV30 and TRBJ1-5): SQTIHQWPATLVQPVGSPLSLECTVEGTSNPNLYWYRQAAGRGLQLLFYSVGIGQISSEVPQNLSASRPQDRQFILSSKKLLLSDSGFYLCAWSVNAGLDQPQHFGDGTRLSIL.

The V and J genes are TRBV5-4 and TRBJ1-3; D is unclear. Germline CDR1 and CDR2: SGHNT and YYREEE (reference sequence). The CDR3 totals 13 residues. The germline V and J ends were trimmed by 4 bases and 0 bases, with 5 bases remaining between them. Written as DNA, the CDR3 is TGTGCCAGCAGCCCTACCTCTGGAAACACCATATATTTT. Residues: CASSPTSGNTIYF.

The CDR3 coding sequence is TGTGCCAGCAGCTTAGTGCCAGCGGGAGAAGGGGAGACCCAGTACTTC. This sequence encodes CASSLVPAGEGETQYF. The gene calls are TRBV7-7 and TRBJ2-5; TRBD2 agrees at 8 bases. Per the germline V gene, CDR1 is SSHAT and CDR2 is FNYEAQ (reference sequence). V shed 1 base and J 5 bases; nucleotides not matched to a gene: 9. This CDR3 spans 16 amino acids. The full variable domain, in which reference TRBV7-7 and TRBJ2-5 provide the parts outside the CDR3, is GAGVSQSPRYKVTKRGQDVTLRCDPISSHATLYWYQQALGQGPEFLTYFNYEAQPDKSGLPSDRFSAERPEGSISTLTIQRTEQRDSAMYRCASSLVPAGEGETQYFGPGTRLLVL.

This rearrangement joins TRBV5-4 to TRBJ1-1; 8 nucleotides match TRBD1. Germline lookup yields CDR1 SGHNT and CDR2 YYREEE (reference sequence). The CDR3 is 13 amino acids. V lost 2 bases, J lost 7 bases, and 4 bases stayed unmatched. The CDR3 bases are TGTGCCAGCAGCTTTCAGGGGGCCCGTGAAGCTTTCTTT. This translates into CASSFQGAREAFF.

As DNA, the CDR3 is TGTGCCAGCCGACTTGGGGTAGCGGCAGATACGCAGTATTTT. As protein: CASRLGVAADTQYF. The chain uses TRBV6-5 and TRBJ2-3; D perhaps matches TRBD2 (6 bases). V was cut by 8 bases and J by 4 bases, with 16 bases left in between. The CDR3 totals 14 residues. Germline values: CDR1 MNHEY, CDR2 SVGAGI.

This chain uses TRBV5-1 with TRBJ2-1; 8 nucleotides match TRBD2. With V trimmed by 2 bases and J by 3 bases, 7 bases remained unmatched. This CDR3 is 16 amino acids long. CDR1 SGHRS and CDR2 YFSETQ come from the germline V gene. The CDR3 loop reads CASSFALAAYYNEQFF. CDR3 in DNA: TGCGCCAGCAGCTTTGCACTAGCGGCCTACTACAATGAGCAGTTCTTC.

The V gene is TRBV7-2, the J gene TRBJ2-5, with D perhaps TRBD2 (5 bases). Germline CDR1 reads SGHTA; CDR2 reads FQGNSA. The CDR3 sequence is 14 residues long. V was trimmed by 7 bases and J by 0 bases, leaving 12 bases between them. The chain's CDR3 is CASTRRAYQETQYF. Written as DNA, the CDR3 is TGTGCCAGCACCCGGCGGGCCTACCAAGAGACCCAGTACTTC.

The V gene is TRBV4-3, the J gene TRBJ1-2; tentatively, D is TRBD1 (5 bases). The CDR3 contains 19 residues. Trimming removed 1 base from V and 3 bases from J, with 24 bases in between. The germline CDR1 and CDR2 sequences are LGHNA and YSLEER. The CDR3 bases are TGCGCCAGCAGCCAAGGGCCGGGGGGGTCCCTTGCCTCCTACTATGGCTACACCTTC. Its translation is CASSQGPGGSLASYYGYTF.

Only one count was recorded for this clone. V and J are TRBV3-1 (or the pseudogene TRBV3-2) and TRBJ1-2, with a tentative D call TRBD1 (6 bases). V shed 0 bases and J shed 7 bases, with 21 bases lying between them. The CDR3 length is 17 residues. The V gene's germline CDR1 is LGHDT and CDR2 YNNKEL (reference sequence). CDR3 loop: CASSQDSPGHYAGGYTF. CDR3 nucleotide sequence: TGTGCCAGCAGCCAAGATAGTCCGGGACACTACGCTGGTGGCTACACCTTC.

This clone has a count of ten or more. The J gene is TRBJ1-2, the V gene TRBV27; 8 positions agree with TRBD1. This CDR3 spans 17 amino acids. Germline V gene data show CDR1 as MNHEY and CDR2 as SMNVEV (reference sequence). Trimming at V came to 4 bases and at J to 1 base, leaving 11 bases not matched to a gene. The CDR3 nucleotides read TGTGCCAGCAGTTATACTACGGGGGACAGGTTTAACTATGGCTACACCTTC. Translating it yields CASSYTTGDRFNYGYTF.

The J gene is TRBJ1-2, the V gene TRBV19, with a possible D match to TRBD1 (5 bases). The length of the CDR3 is 13 residues. V lost 2 bases, J lost 4 bases, and 8 bases lay in between. From germline, CDR1 is LNHDA and CDR2 SQIVND (reference sequence). In nucleotides, the CDR3 is TGTGCCAGTAGTATACAGGGTCTCTATGGCTACACCTTC. It yields the protein CASSIQGLYGYTF.

The chain couples TRBV19 to TRBJ2-4; 7 bases agree with TRBD2. Per germline, CDR1 LNHDA and CDR2 SQIVND (reference sequence). The CDR3 has 14 amino acids. Trimming took 4 bases from V and 8 from J; bases not matched to a gene: 8. The CDR3 DNA follows: TGTGCCAGTAGTAATCTGGGAGGGATGGACATTCAGTACTTC. Protein sequence: CASSNLGGMDIQYF.

The CDR3 spells CASSLVAREQYF. CDR3 DNA sequence: TGTGCCAGCAGCTTAGTAGCGAGGGAGCAGTACTTC. The chain carries TRBV7-9 and TRBJ2-7; possibly TRBD2 for D (5 bases). Germline assignment: CDR1 SEHNR and CDR2 FQNEAQ (reference sequence). V was cut by 1 base and J by 7 bases, with 8 bases left in between. The length of the CDR3 is 12 residues.

This chain uses TRBV28 with TRBJ1-1; D possibly corresponds to TRBD1 (5 bases). The ends were cut back, 3 bases at V and 3 bases at J, with 14 bases in the middle. The CDR3 length is 15 residues. Germline V gene data show CDR1 as MDHEN and CDR2 as SYDVKM. The CDR3 nucleotides are TGTGCCAGCAGTTTTGTGGCGGGACTCGACACTGAAGCTTTCTTT. Translated, it gives CASSFVAGLDTEAFF.

The rearrangement joins TRBV6-2 or TRBV6-3 to TRBJ2-7; TRBD1 matches at 7 bases. The V and J ends lost 4 bases and 3 bases, in that order; junction bases with no gene match: 15. This CDR3 has 17 amino acids. Germline CDR1 reads MNHEY; CDR2 reads SVGEGT. The CDR3 protein is CASSFPTTGTVYYEQYF. Written as DNA, the CDR3 is TGTGCCAGCAGTTTCCCCACAACCGGGACAGTCTACTACGAGCAGTACTTC.

The J gene is TRBJ1-1, the V gene TRBV15; D may be TRBD1 (6 bases). The CDR3 sequence is 16 residues long. The ends were cut back, 1 base at V and 6 bases at J, with 18 bases in the middle. Germline-derived CDR1 and CDR2 are LNHNV and YYDKDF (reference sequence). In nucleotides, the CDR3 is TGTGCCACCAGCAGAGGCGTTCTGGGGGCTCTTGCTGAAGCTTTCTTT. It encodes CATSRGVLGALAEAFF.

This clone occurred once. The gene calls are TRBV5-8 and TRBJ2-1; 13 bases are a match to TRBD2. Germline CDR1 is SGHTS and CDR2 is YDEGEE. V was pared by 1 base and J by 10 bases, with 8 bases of the junction left unmatched. The CDR3 sequence is 16 residues long. CDR3 DNA: TGTGCCAGCAGCTTGCTCGGGACTAGCGGGGCTGAAGAGCAGTTCTTC. It is translated as CASSLLGTSGAEEQFF.

The chain uses TRBV7-9 and TRBJ2-7; 10 nucleotides line up with TRBD1. With V trimmed by 10 bases and J by 7 bases, 16 bases remained unmatched. The germline gives CDR1 SEHNR, CDR2 FQNEAQ (reference sequence). The CDR3 loop spans 15 amino acids. CDR3 region: CAIDPGQGFRQEQYF. CDR3 DNA sequence: TGTGCCATTGATCCGGGACAGGGGTTTCGACAGGAGCAGTACTTC. Supplemented by reference TRBV7-9 and TRBJ2-7, the full variable domain reads DTGVSQNPRHKITKRGQNVTFRCDPISEHNRLYWYRQTLGQGPEFLTYFQNEAQLEKSRLLSDRFSAERPKGSFSTLEIQRTEQGDSAMYLCAIDPGQGFRQEQYFGPGTRLTVT.

The rearrangement links TRBV28 to TRBJ1-4, with D uncertain. The CDR3 runs 14 residues. V shed 8 bases and J shed 0 bases, with 10 bases lying between them. Per germline, CDR1 MDHEN and CDR2 SYDVKM. CDR3 sequence reads: CASGLLATNEKLFF. The DNA of the CDR3 is TGTGCCAGCGGCCTGCTTGCAACTAATGAAAAACTGTTTTTT.

The rearrangement joins TRBV14 to TRBJ2-1; 10 bases match TRBD1. Germline V lookup: CDR1 SGHDN, CDR2 FVKESK. This CDR3 is built from 14 residues. V lost 0 bases and J lost 16; bases outside the gene matches: 9. In DNA, the CDR3 is TGTGCCAGCAGCCAAGATTCTTTTGGGACAGGGGAATTCTTC. It yields the protein CASSQDSFGTGEFF. Full variable domain (remainder filled in from reference TRBV14 and TRBJ2-1): EAGVTQFPSHSVIEKGQTVTLRCDPISGHDNLYWYRRVMGKEIKFLLHFVKESKQDESGMPNNRFLAERTGGTYSTLKVQPAELEDSGVYFCASSQDSFGTGEFFGPGTRLTVL.

The rearrangement uses TRBV5-5 and TRBJ1-4; D gene uncertain. Germline V gives CDR1 SGHKS, CDR2 YYEKEE (reference sequence). The CDR3 spans 15 residues. V was trimmed by 1 base and J by 0 bases, leaving 7 bases between them. The CDR3 sequence: CASSLLAPTNEKLFF. CDR3 bases: TGTGCCAGCAGCTTGCTAGCCCCAACTAATGAAAAACTGTTTTTT.

The chain employs TRBV6-5 and TRBJ1-2, with 7 bases that match TRBD1. CDR1 is MNHEY, CDR2 SVGAGI, per germline. V gave up 0 bases and J gave up 8 bases; unmatched junction bases: 6. The CDR3 is made up of 14 amino acids. CDR3 loop: CASSYSTGRGGYTF. Written as DNA, the CDR3 is TGTGCCAGCAGTTACTCGACAGGGCGGGGCGGCTACACCTTC.

The chain carries TRBV7-9 and TRBJ2-1, with 7 bases that match TRBD2. The CDR3 extends over 15 amino acids. Trimming cost V 1 base and J 12 bases; bases outside gene matches: 12. Germline CDR1 SEHNR, CDR2 FQNEAQ (reference sequence). The chain's CDR3 is CASSLGGGRAWGQFF. DNA for the CDR3: TGTGCCAGCAGCTTAGGCGGCGGGAGAGCTTGGGGGCAGTTCTTC.

CDR3 in amino acids: CASSPLQGDAEAFF. In DNA form, the CDR3 reads TGTGCCAGCTCACCATTACAGGGGGACGCTGAAGCTTTCTTT. J is TRBJ1-1 and V is TRBV18; 8 bases line up with TRBD1. V shed 2 bases, J shed 6 bases, and the junction held 5 bases outside the gene matches. The CDR3 runs 14 residues. Per the germline V gene, CDR1 is KGHSH and CDR2 is LQKENI.

V gene TRBV3-1 (or the pseudogene TRBV3-2) combines with J gene TRBJ2-5; 12 positions agree with TRBD2. The CDR3 is 16 residues long. Germline V gene data show CDR1 as LGHDT and CDR2 as YNNKEL (reference sequence). Trimming at V came to 2 bases and at J to 2 bases, leaving 3 bases not matched to a gene. CDR3 loop: CASSQLLAGGQETQYF. The DNA of the CDR3 is TGTGCCAGCAGCCAACTACTAGCGGGAGGTCAAGAGACCCAGTACTTC.

The chain joins TRBV9 to TRBJ2-1; 7 bases are a match to TRBD2. This CDR3 contains 15 residues. Trimming took 0 bases from V and 4 from J; bases not matched to a gene: 4. Per the germline V gene, CDR1 is SGDLS and CDR2 is YYNGEE. The CDR3 here is CASSVEPGGYNEQFF. The DNA of the CDR3 is TGTGCCAGCAGCGTAGAGCCGGGAGGTTACAATGAGCAGTTCTTC.

The chain joins TRBV2 to TRBJ1-5; D ambiguous. CDR3 length: 12 residues. V gave up 7 bases and J gave up 2 bases, with 6 bases separating them. Per the germline V gene, CDR1 is SNHLY and CDR2 is FYNNEI. The CDR3 loop reads CASNPGNQPQHF. CDR3 bases: TGTGCCAGCAACCCGGGCAATCAGCCCCAGCATTTT.

The table lists this clone with a count of one. This rearrangement joins TRBV28 to TRBJ2-7; TRBD2 matches 7 bases. V lost 8 bases and J lost 6; bases outside the gene matches: 19. Germline V gene lookup returns CDR1 MDHEN and CDR2 SYDVKM. CDR3 length: 16 amino acids. The CDR3 loop reads CASHSTNGGGRGEQYF. CDR3 nucleotides: TGTGCCAGCCATTCCACCAATGGCGGGGGTAGGGGCGAGCAGTACTTC.